Each of the 32 T cell receptor beta chains below was sequenced from the same sample in a study of identical twins (dated by TCRdb to the mid-2010s). Libraries were prepared through 5' RACE. Sequencing was carried out with an Illumina HiSeq 2000. TCRdb handled the public reads itself, with Q25 trimming in fastp and clone calling in MiXCR, and kept productive beta chains. Each CDR3 protein gets just one entry, which takes the most common genes and DNA from the rows behind it. In this sample the table shows about 390,000 distinct CDR3 sequences, roughly 9% of which occur a single time. The ten biggest clones cover roughly 8.9% of the sample. Sequenced: naive T cells sorted from blood. What the cell subset or site label conveys for this sample: cells isolated with a human naive T-cell isolation kit. These receptors came from a woman aged 45-65 years in good health.

This chain joins TRBV12-3 or TRBV12-4 and TRBJ1-1; D gene uncertain. The V end lost 6 bases, the J end lost 6 bases, and 14 bases lay between the germline ends. The CDR3 runs 13 residues. DNA of the CDR3: TGTGCCAGCAGCGGGAGATCCCTCCCTGAAGCTTTCTTT. It encodes CASSGRSLPEAFF.

The chain recombines TRBV9 with TRBJ2-3; TRBD2 agrees at 10 bases. The J segment lost 1 base and the V segment lost 3 bases, leaving 5 bases of the junction unmatched. CDR3 length: 16 amino acids. CDR1 SGDLS and CDR2 YYNGEE come from the germline V gene. CDR3 residues: CASSGEGTSGTDTQYF. In DNA, the CDR3 is TGTGCCAGCAGCGGGGAAGGGACTAGCGGCACAGATACGCAGTATTTT.

This clonotype was recorded a few times. The chain recombines TRBV6-5 with TRBJ2-2, with D unclear. From germline, CDR1 is MNHEY and CDR2 SVGAGI. V was pared by 8 bases and J by 1 base, with 8 bases between. This CDR3 region has 13 residues. For the CDR3, the DNA is TGTGCCAGCGGGCTACAGAACACCGGGGAGCTGTTTTTT. It encodes CASGLQNTGELFF.

The chain is built from TRBV12-3 or TRBV12-4 and TRBJ2-1; D gene unclear. CDR3 length equals 12 residues. Trimming removed 5 bases at V and 9 bases at J, with 11 bases between. CDR3 sequence: CASSPRWIEQFF. The CDR3 DNA is TGTGCCAGCAGTCCGAGGTGGATTGAGCAGTTCTTC.

This clonotype was detected ten times or more. The chain is built from TRBV12-3 or TRBV12-4 and TRBJ1-1, with D possibly matching TRBD1 (5 bases). The CDR3 extends over 13 amino acids. V was shortened by 6 bases and J by 11 bases, with 19 bases between the two germline ends. CDR3 residues: CASSIKQVRRAFF. The CDR3 bases are TGTGCCAGCAGCATAAAACAGGTCCGACGGGCTTTCTTT.

The rearrangement uses TRBV6-1 and TRBJ1-2; maybe TRBD1 (5 bases). Germline V CDR1 and CDR2: MNHNS, SASEGT. Trimming took off 6 bases at V and 8 bases at J, with 16 bases between the two ends. This CDR3 spans 13 amino acids. The CDR3 region is CASRALGGNGYTF. The CDR3 nucleotides read TGTGCCAGCAGGGCTCTCGGGGGGAACGGCTACACCTTC.

This clonotype was counted at least ten times. V and J are TRBV29-1 and TRBJ2-1, with D possibly TRBD1 on 6 matching bases. Germline V gene data show CDR1 as SQVTM and CDR2 as ANQGSEA. The CDR3 covers 14 residues. Trimming took off 6 bases at V and 0 bases at J, with 12 bases between the two ends. DNA for the CDR3: TGCAGCGTCACCGGACAGATCTCCTACAATGAGCAGTTCTTC. It yields the protein CSVTGQISYNEQFF.

V is TRBV7-8 and J is TRBJ2-1; D is perhaps TRBD1 (5 bases). CDR3 length: 15 residues. Germline CDR1 reads SGHVS; CDR2 reads FQNEAQ. V shed 3 bases and J shed 7 bases, with 16 bases lying between them. This CDR3 reads CASSFGPKQGNEQFF. The DNA for the CDR3 is TGTGCCAGCAGCTTTGGCCCTAAGCAGGGAAATGAGCAGTTCTTC.

The chain employs TRBV4-1 and TRBJ2-7; D not resolved. Germline V lookup: CDR1 MGHRA, CDR2 YSYEKL. The CDR3 is made up of 16 amino acids. V was shortened by 1 base and J by 3 bases, with 16 bases between the two germline ends. CDR3 region: CASSQVLSEINYEQYF. CDR3 coding DNA: TGCGCCAGCAGCCAAGTTCTAAGCGAAATCAACTACGAGCAGTACTTC.

This clonotype was counted between two and nine times. The chain links TRBV7-9 to TRBJ2-2, with D uncertain. Germline loops: CDR1 SEHNR, CDR2 FQNEAQ (reference sequence). This CDR3 spans 10 amino acids. V was pared by 5 bases and J by 6 bases, with 1 base between. CDR3 nucleotides: TGTGCCAGCAGCGCCGGGGAGCTGTTTTTT. This codes for CASSAGELFF.

The chain employs TRBV20-1 and TRBJ1-2; D remains unclear. Germline values: CDR1 DFQATT, CDR2 SNEGSKA (reference sequence). The CDR3 contains 12 residues. V was shortened by 2 bases and J by 4 bases, with 8 bases between the two germline ends. The CDR3 here is CSARSPSYGYTF. CDR3 nucleotide sequence: TGCAGTGCTAGATCCCCAAGCTATGGCTACACCTTC.

This clonotype showed up just a few times. The V gene is TRBV20-1, the J gene TRBJ1-5; 9 bases agree with TRBD1. The trim removed 0 bases at V and 6 bases at J, leaving 12 bases unmatched. Per the germline V gene, CDR1 is DFQATT and CDR2 is SNEGSKA (reference sequence). The CDR3 consists of 17 residues. The CDR3 DNA reads as TGCAGTGCTAGAGATAAAGTCCGGGACAGGGCGGGTCAGCCCCAGCATTTT. It translates to CSARDKVRDRAGQPQHF.

This sequence joins TRBV3-1 and TRBJ2-3; 10 bases match TRBD2. The J segment lost 2 bases and the V segment lost 0 bases, leaving 8 bases of the junction unmatched. CDR3 length equals 18 residues. CDR1 is LGHDT and CDR2 is YNNKEL in the germline V gene (reference sequence). CDR3 in amino acids: CASSQDRVAGGYTDTQYF. The CDR3, as DNA: TGTGCCAGCAGCCAAGATCGGGTAGCGGGGGGCTACACAGATACGCAGTATTTT.

This clonotype was observed a handful of times. The rearrangement joins TRBV7-9 to TRBJ2-2, with 9 bases matching TRBD2. V dropped 3 bases and J dropped 4; count of bases not matched to a gene: 12. Germline loops: CDR1 SEHNR, CDR2 FQNEAQ (reference sequence). This CDR3 has 18 residues. CDR3 DNA sequence: TGTGCCAGCAGCTTTCCGTTCATAGCGGGAGAAGGCACCGGGGAGCTGTTTTTT. Residues: CASSFPFIAGEGTGELFF.

V usage is TRBV12-3 or TRBV12-4 and J usage is TRBJ1-1; 7 positions match TRBD1. V shed 6 bases, J shed 5 bases, and the junction held 9 bases outside the gene matches. The CDR3 consists of 14 residues. The CDR3 protein is CASRNVAGGTEAFF. The CDR3 DNA reads TGTGCCAGCAGAAATGTAGCAGGGGGGACTGAAGCTTTCTTT.

The chain combines TRBV12-3 or TRBV12-4 with TRBJ1-4; possibly TRBD1 for D (5 bases). CDR3 size: 15 residues. The germline V and J ends were trimmed by 3 bases and 8 bases, with 16 bases remaining between them. DNA for the CDR3: TGTGCCAGCAGTTTCGGGGGGGGACGAGAGGAAAAACTGTTTTTT. Encoded protein: CASSFGGGREEKLFF.

The V call is TRBV20-1, the J call TRBJ2-4; 12 nucleotides match TRBD2. Trimming took 6 bases from V and 10 from J; bases not matched to a gene: 7. Per the germline V gene, CDR1 is DFQATT and CDR2 is SNEGSKA (reference sequence). This CDR3 comprises 13 residues. The DNA of the CDR3 is TGCAGTGCCGCGTCCGGACTAGCGGGAATTCAGTACTTC. Translated: CSAASGLAGIQYF.

This clonotype was observed a few times. The rearrangement joins TRBV10-3 to TRBJ2-3; 8 bases align to TRBD1. Per the germline V gene, CDR1 is ENHRY and CDR2 is SYGVKD. The CDR3 runs 15 residues. Trimming at V came to 6 bases and at J to 5 bases, leaving 10 bases not matched to a gene. CDR3: CAISKTGDLEDTQYF. CDR3 bases: TGTGCCATCAGCAAGACAGGGGACCTCGAAGATACGCAGTATTTT.

Worth noting for this clonotype: Compared with germline, one end of the junction differs, possibly owing to a read error. The CDR3 protein is CASSGRGTDTQYF. The CDR3 bases are TGTGCTAGCAGTGGTCGGGGCACAGATACGCAGTATTTT. This chain uses TRBV7-7 with TRBJ2-3; D remains unclear. Germline V gene sequence: CDR1 SSHAT, CDR2 FNYEAQ (reference sequence). CDR3 length: 13 amino acids.

This clonotype has more than one count but fewer than ten. The chain links TRBV11-2 to TRBJ2-2, with 15 nucleotides matching TRBD2. CDR3 size: 21 residues. Looked up from germline, CDR1 is SGHAT and CDR2 is FQNNGV. J lost 6 bases, V lost 6 bases, and 20 bases had no gene match. CDR3: CASRSIRTSGRAWGESGELFF. CDR3 coding DNA: TGTGCCAGCAGATCGATTAGGACTAGCGGGAGGGCCTGGGGAGAATCCGGGGAGCTGTTTTTT.

In this sample, this clonotype turned up many times. This chain links TRBV7-8 with TRBJ2-2; 7 bases align to TRBD2. Trimming removed 5 bases from V and 3 bases from J; junction bases left unmatched: 9. The length of the CDR3 is 16 residues. The germline V gene has CDR1 SGHVS and CDR2 FQNEAQ. The DNA of the CDR3 is TGTGCCAGCAGCCCCCGGCTAGCGGACTACACCGGGGAGCTGTTTTTT. This sequence encodes CASSPRLADYTGELFF.

This clonotype was seen many times. The J gene is TRBJ1-4, the V gene TRBV4-1; no definite D call. Germline V CDR1 and CDR2: MGHRA, YSYEKL. Trimming left V 9 bases short and J 0 bases short, with 8 bases between. The CDR3 length is 13 residues. CDR3 DNA: TGCGCCAGTAGCAGCCCAACTAATGAAAAACTGTTTTTT. As protein: CASSSPTNEKLFF.

This clonotype showed up just a few times. The V and J genes are TRBV28 and TRBJ1-6; no firm D call. V shed 1 base and J shed 0 bases, with 10 bases lying between them. Germline V CDR1 and CDR2: MDHEN, SYDVKM. The CDR3 consists of 17 residues. In DNA, the CDR3 is TGTGCCAGCAGTTTATACATTGAGAGCTCCTATAATTCACCCCTCCACTTT. It translates to CASSLYIESSYNSPLHF.

V is TRBV11-2 and J is TRBJ2-2; D tentatively fits TRBD1 or TRBD2 (5 bases each). Germline CDR1 reads SGHAT; CDR2 reads FQNNGV. Trimming removed 5 bases at V and 2 bases at J, with 9 bases between. This CDR3 comprises 14 residues. CDR3 nucleotide sequence: TGTGCCAGCAGCCCCGGGGACAACACCGGGGAGCTGTTTTTT. Translating it yields CASSPGDNTGELFF.

The V gene is TRBV5-1, the J gene TRBJ2-5, with D perhaps TRBD1 (6 bases). Trimming removed 6 bases from V and 4 bases from J, with 19 bases in between. The CDR3 is made up of 15 amino acids. Germline V gene data show CDR1 as SGHRS and CDR2 as YFSETQ. Here the CDR3 reads CASTLARGGIETQYF. Written as DNA, the CDR3 is TGCGCCAGCACCCTCGCCAGGGGTGGGATAGAGACCCAGTACTTC.

This sequence joins TRBV6-1 and TRBJ1-2, with D maybe TRBD1 (5 bases). Germline assignment: CDR1 MNHNS and CDR2 SASEGT. The ends were cut back, 10 bases at V and 8 bases at J, with 11 bases in the middle. The CDR3 runs 10 residues. CDR3 DNA: TGTGCCACCAGGGAGGGAGGCTACACCTTC. It translates to CATREGGYTF.

This clonotype was seen a handful of times. This chain links TRBV3-1 with TRBJ2-1; D unclear. The CDR3 spans 14 residues. Germline loops: CDR1 LGHDT, CDR2 YNNKEL (reference sequence). V was cut by 0 bases and J by 8 bases, with 11 bases left in between. This CDR3 reads CASSQEHWGDEQFF. The DNA for the CDR3 is TGTGCCAGCAGCCAAGAGCACTGGGGTGATGAGCAGTTCTTC.

The chain has TRBV4-1 and TRBJ1-1; TRBD1 might be the D (5 bases). This CDR3 spans 16 amino acids. Trimming removed 5 bases at V and 6 bases at J, with 22 bases between. Germline V CDR1 and CDR2: MGHRA, YSYEKL. In DNA, the CDR3 is TGCGCCAGCAGCGAGAGAGTCCTAGCAGGGCTCCCTGAAGCTTTCTTT. Translation: CASSERVLAGLPEAFF.

V gene TRBV7-9 combines with J gene TRBJ2-1; no firm D call. The V gene's germline CDR1 is SEHNR and CDR2 FQNEAQ (reference sequence). Trimming removed 3 bases from V and 0 bases from J, with 3 bases in between. This CDR3 comprises 13 residues. CDR3 DNA sequence: TGTGCCAGCAGCTTTAACTCCTACAATGAGCAGTTCTTC. Its protein product is CASSFNSYNEQFF. Supplemented by reference TRBV7-9 and TRBJ2-1, the full variable domain reads DTGVSQNPRHKITKRGQNVTFRCDPISEHNRLYWYRQTLGQGPEFLTYFQNEAQLEKSRLLSDRFSAERPKGSFSTLEIQRTEQGDSAMYLCASSFNSYNEQFFGPGTRLTVL.

Many counts were recorded for this clonotype. The rearrangement joins TRBV11-2 to TRBJ2-1; TRBD2 agrees at 11 bases. V dropped 1 base and J dropped 6; count of bases not matched to a gene: 2. The CDR3 sequence is 15 residues long. CDR1 and CDR2 from the germline V gene are SGHAT and FQNNGV. This CDR3 reads CASSLVLAGANEQFF. CDR3 bases: TGTGCCAGCAGCTTAGTACTAGCGGGAGCCAATGAGCAGTTCTTC.

This chain connects TRBV5-1 to TRBJ2-1; no firm D call. The CDR3 covers 15 residues. CDR1 is SGHRS and CDR2 is YFSETQ in the germline V gene. The V end lost 4 bases, the J end lost 3 bases, and 14 bases lay between the germline ends. The CDR3 DNA sequence: TGCGCCAGCAGCCCTCGAAGTCCCGGCTACAATGAGCAGTTCTTC. Its protein is CASSPRSPGYNEQFF.

This clonotype has only one observation. This chain connects TRBV12-3 or TRBV12-4 to TRBJ2-2; 11 positions agree with TRBD2. The ends lost 5 bases at V and 0 bases at J; junction bases unmatched: 5. The CDR3 totals 17 residues. The CDR3 DNA follows: TGTGCCAGCAGTCCTCCGGGACTAGCGGCGAACACCGGGGAGCTGTTTTTT. Its translation is CASSPPGLAANTGELFF.